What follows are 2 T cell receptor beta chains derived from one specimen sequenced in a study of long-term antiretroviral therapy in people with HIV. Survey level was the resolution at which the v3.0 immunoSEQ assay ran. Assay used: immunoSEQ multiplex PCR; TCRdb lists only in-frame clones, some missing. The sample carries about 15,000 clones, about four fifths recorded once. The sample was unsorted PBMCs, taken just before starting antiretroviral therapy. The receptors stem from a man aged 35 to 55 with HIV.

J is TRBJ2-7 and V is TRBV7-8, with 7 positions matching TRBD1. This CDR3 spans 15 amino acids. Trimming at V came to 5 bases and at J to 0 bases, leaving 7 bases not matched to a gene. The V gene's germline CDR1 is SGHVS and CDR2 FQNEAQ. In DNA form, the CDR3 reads TGTGCCAGCAGCGCCTCGGGACAGCGCTCCTACGAGCAGTACTTC. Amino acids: CASSASGQRSYEQYF.

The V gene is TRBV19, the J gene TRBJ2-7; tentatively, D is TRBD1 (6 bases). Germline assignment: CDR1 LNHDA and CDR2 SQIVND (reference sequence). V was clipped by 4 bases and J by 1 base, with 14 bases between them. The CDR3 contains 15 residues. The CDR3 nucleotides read TGTGCCAGTAGTACGGGACACCAGATTTCCTACGAGCAGTACTTC. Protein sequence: CASSTGHQISYEQYF.